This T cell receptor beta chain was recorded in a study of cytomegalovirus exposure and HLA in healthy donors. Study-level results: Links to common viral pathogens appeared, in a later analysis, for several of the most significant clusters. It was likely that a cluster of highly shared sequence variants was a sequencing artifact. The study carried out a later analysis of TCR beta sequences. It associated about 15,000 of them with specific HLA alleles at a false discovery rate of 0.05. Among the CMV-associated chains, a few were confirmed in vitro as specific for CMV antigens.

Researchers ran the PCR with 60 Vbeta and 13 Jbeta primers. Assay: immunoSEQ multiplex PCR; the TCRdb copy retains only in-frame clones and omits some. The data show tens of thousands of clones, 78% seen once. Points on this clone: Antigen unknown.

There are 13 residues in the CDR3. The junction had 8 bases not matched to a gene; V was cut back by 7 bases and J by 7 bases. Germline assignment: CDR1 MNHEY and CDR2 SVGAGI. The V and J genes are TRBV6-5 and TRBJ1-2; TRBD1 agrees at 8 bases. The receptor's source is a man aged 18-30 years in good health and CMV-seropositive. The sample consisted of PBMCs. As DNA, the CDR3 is TGTGCCAGCACCTCAGGACAGGGAGCTGGCTACACCTTC. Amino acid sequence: CASTSGQGAGYTF.